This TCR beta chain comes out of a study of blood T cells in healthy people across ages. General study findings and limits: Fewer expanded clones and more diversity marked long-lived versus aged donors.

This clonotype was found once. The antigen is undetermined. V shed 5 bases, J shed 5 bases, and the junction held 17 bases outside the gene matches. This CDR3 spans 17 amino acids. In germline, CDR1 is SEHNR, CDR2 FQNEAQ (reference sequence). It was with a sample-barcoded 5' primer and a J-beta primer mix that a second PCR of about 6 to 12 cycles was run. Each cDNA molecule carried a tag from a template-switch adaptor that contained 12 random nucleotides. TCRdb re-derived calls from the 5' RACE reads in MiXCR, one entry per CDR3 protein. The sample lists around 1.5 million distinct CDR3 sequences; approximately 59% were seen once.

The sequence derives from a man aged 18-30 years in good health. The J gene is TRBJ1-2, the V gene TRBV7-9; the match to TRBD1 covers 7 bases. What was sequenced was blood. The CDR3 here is CASSRYLDRSVPYGYTF. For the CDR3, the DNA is TGTGCCAGCAGCCGATATCTGGACAGGTCCGTTCCATATGGCTACACCTTC.